This T cell receptor beta chain was retrieved from a study of T-cell memory formation after mild COVID-19. Findings and limits, study-wide: Clones that contracted from day 15 to 85 were balanced CD4/CD8, while later expanders leaned CD4+. Detection of some responders pre-infection suggested pre-existing cross-reactive memory T cells participated.

This clonotype has a handful of counts. Its antigen is not identified. Trimming cost V 5 bases and J 4 bases, with 12 bases left between them. CDR3 size: 13 residues. CDR1 and CDR2 from the germline V gene are KGHSH and LQKENI. TCRdb recomputed calls from the 5' RACE reads with MiXCR, one row per CDR3 protein. This sample has under 300,000 distinct CDR3 sequences, with 16% found just once. The specimen sequenced was PBMCs or a T cell subset sorted from them (not recorded which). This TCR was sampled from a man between 18 and 29 years old who had mild COVID-19 (a few samples of this study predate the infection). Cell type and time point are not known. The chain combines TRBV18 with TRBJ2-7, with D perhaps assigned TRBD1 or TRBD2 (5 bases each). CDR3 amino acids: CASSSGPGYEQYF. The CDR3 nucleotides read TGTGCCAGCTCATCGGGACCGGGATACGAGCAGTACTTC.